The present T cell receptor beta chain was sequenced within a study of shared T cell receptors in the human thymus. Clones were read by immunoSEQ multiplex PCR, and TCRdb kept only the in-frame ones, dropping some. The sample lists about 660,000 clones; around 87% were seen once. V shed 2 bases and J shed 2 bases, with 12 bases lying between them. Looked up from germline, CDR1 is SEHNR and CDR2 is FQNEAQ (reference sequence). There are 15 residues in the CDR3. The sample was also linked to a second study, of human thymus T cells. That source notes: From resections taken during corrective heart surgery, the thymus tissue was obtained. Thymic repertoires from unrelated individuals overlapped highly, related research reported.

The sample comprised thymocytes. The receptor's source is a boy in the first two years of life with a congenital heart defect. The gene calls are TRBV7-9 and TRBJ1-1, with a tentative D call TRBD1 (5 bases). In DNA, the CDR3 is TGTGCCAGCAGCTTAAGCGCAGGGATTAACACTGAAGCTTTCTTT. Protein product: CASSLSAGINTEAFF.